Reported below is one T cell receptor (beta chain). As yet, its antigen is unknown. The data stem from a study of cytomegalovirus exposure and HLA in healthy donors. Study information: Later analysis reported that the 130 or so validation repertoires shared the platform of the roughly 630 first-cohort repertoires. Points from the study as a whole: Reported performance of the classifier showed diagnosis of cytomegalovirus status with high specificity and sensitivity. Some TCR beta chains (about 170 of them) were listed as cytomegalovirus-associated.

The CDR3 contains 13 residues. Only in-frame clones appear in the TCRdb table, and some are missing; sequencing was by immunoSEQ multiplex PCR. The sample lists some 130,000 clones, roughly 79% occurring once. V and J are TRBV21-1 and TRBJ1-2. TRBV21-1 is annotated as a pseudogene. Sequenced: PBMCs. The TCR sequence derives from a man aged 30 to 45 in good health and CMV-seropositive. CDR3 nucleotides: TGTGCCAGCAAGCCCCCCAAACACTATGGCTACACCTTC. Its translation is CASKPPKHYGYTF.